This TCR beta chain originates from a study of cytomegalovirus exposure and HLA in healthy donors. V shed 5 bases and J shed 2 bases, with 25 bases lying between them. CDR1 SGHVS and CDR2 FQNEAQ come from the germline V gene. This CDR3 has 19 residues. The PCR ran on 60 Vbeta and 13 Jbeta primers. Profiling relied on immunoSEQ multiplex PCR, and the TCRdb table lists in-frame clones only, not all of them. The table shows 160,000 or so clones, with approximately 80% occurring only once. The sequence was collected from a man younger than 30 in good health and CMV-seropositive. Source material: PBMCs. The V and J genes are TRBV7-8 and TRBJ1-3; D not resolved. This CDR3 is CASSPYTVMGGGAGNTIYF. CDR3 DNA sequence: TGTGCCAGCAGCCCTTATACAGTAATGGGAGGTGGGGCTGGAAACACCATATATTTT.